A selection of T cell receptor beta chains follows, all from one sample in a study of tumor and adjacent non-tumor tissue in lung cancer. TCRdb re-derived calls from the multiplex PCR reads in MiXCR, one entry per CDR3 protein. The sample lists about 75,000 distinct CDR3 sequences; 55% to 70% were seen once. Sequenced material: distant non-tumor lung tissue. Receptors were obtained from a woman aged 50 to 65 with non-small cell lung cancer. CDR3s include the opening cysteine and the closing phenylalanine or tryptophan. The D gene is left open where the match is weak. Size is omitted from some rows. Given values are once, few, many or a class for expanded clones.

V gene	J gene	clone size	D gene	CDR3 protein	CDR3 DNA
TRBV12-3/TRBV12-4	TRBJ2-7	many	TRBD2	CASSSLPGTSGRGLREQYF	TGTGCCAGCAGCTCCTTACCCGGGACTAGCGGGAGGGGGCTACGCGAGCAGTACTTC
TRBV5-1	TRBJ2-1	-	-	CASSLTGVSDEQFF	TGCGCCAGCAGCTTAACGGGAGTTAGCGATGAGCAGTTCTTC
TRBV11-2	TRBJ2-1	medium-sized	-	CASSLGGSSYNEQFF	TGTGCCAGCAGCTTAGGTGGGAGTTCCTACAATGAGCAGTTCTTC
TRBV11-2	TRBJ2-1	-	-	CASSLGHNEQSF	TGTGCCAGCAGCTTAGGGCACAATGAGCAGTCCTTC
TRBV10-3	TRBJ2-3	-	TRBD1	CAIKERQGATDTQYF	TGTGCCATTAAAGAAAGACAGGGGGCTACAGATACGCAGTATTTT
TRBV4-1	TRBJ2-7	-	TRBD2	CASNRDRRTSGRVEQYF	TGCGCCAGCAACCGAGATAGGAGGACTAGCGGGAGAGTCGAGCAGTACTTC
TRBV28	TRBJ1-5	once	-	CASSLTSRDTNRTQHF	TGTGCCAGCAGTCTAACAAGCAGGGATACGAATCGGACCCAGCATTTT
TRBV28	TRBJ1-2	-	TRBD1	CASSQAGQGYGYTF	TGTGCCAGCAGTCAGGCGGGACAGGGTTATGGCTACACCTTC
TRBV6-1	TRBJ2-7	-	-	CVSRTYEQYF	TGTGTCAGCAGAACCTACGAGCAATACTTC
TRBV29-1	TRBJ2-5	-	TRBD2	CSVAVNSGRTVEAQYF	TGCAGCGTTGCGGTCAATAGCGGGAGGACTGTGGAGGCCCAGTACTTC
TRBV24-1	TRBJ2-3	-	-	CATIGQGTGTQYF	TGTGCCACCATTGGGCAGGGTACAGGTACGCAGTATTTT
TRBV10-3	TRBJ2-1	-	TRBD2	CAIIPGLAVNYEQFF	TGTGCCATCATTCCGGGACTAGCTGTTAACTATGAGCAGTTCTTC
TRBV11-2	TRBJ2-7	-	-	CVSNHQTIGSYEQNF	TGTGTCAGCAACCACCAAACTATCGGCTCCTACGAGCAGAACTTC
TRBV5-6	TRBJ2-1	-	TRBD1	CASSADRGEIYDEQIF	TGTGCCAGCAGTGCCGACAGGGGGGAAATCTACGATGAGCAGATCTTC
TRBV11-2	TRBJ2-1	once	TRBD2	CSSSLMTGTSGPEQLF	TGTTCCAGCAGCCTAATGACCGGGACTAGTGGACCAGAGCAGTTATTC
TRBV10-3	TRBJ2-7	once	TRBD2	CGISDPGVSGRTYEQYF	TGTGGTATCAGTGATCCCGGTGTTAGCGGGAGAACCTACGAGCAGTACTTC
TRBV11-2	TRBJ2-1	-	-	CASSSLAQYKEQFF	TGTGCGAGCAGCTCCCTAGCCCAATACAAAGAGCAGTTCTTC
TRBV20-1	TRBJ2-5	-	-	CSAALRFGETQYF	TGCAGTGCTGCTCTTCGTTTCGGGGAGACCCAGTACTTC
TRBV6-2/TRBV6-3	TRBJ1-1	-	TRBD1	CASSGDRGGCTEALF	TGTGCCAGTAGTGGTGACAGGGGCGGGTGCACTGAAGCTCTCTTT
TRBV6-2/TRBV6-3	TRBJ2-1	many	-	CASSYSGYNEQFF	TGTGCCAGCAGTTATTCGGGGTACAATGAGCAGTTCTTC
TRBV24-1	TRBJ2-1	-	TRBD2	CTTSGLGTSIDEQFF	TGTACCACCAGTGGTTTGGGGACTAGCATCGATGAGCAGTTCTTC
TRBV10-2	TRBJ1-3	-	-	CASSEYRRISGNIIYF	TGCGCTAGCAGTGAGTACCGGCGAATTTCTGGAAACATCATATACTTT
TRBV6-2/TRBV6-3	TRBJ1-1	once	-	CASSYATGGHTEALF	TGTGCCAGCAGTTACGCGACGGGGGGGCACACTGAAGCTCTCTTT
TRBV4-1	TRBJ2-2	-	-	CASSQHSQGAGELFF	TGCGCCAGCAGCCAACACAGTCAGGGCGCCGGGGAGCTGTTTTTT
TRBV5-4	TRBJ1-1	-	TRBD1	CASSLAAGRGRNTEAFF	TGTGCCAGCAGTTTGGCTGCCGGCAGGGGGAGGAACACTGAAGCTTTCTTT
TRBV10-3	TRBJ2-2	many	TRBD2	CATTNRLAGADTGELFF	TGTGCCACCACAAACCGACTAGCGGGAGCGGACACCGGGGAGCTGTTTTTT
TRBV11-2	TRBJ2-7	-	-	CTSSLLAGEYEQYF	TGTACCAGCAGCTTACTAGCTGGAGAGTACGAGCAGTACTTC
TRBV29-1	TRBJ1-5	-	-	CSVAPGLHQTQHF	TGCAGCGTTGCACCAGGGCTCCATCAGACCCAGCATTTT